Below are 28 T cell receptor beta chains sequenced from a single sample in a study of blood T cell dynamics during melanoma immunotherapy. Profiling relied on immunoSEQ multiplex PCR, and the TCRdb table lists in-frame clones only, not all of them. The table includes roughly 8,100 clones, 85% detected once. The sample's time point: week 3, after first cycle of checkpoint inhibitor. This specimen consisted of blood, obtained from a patient treated with checkpoint blockade. These receptors all come from a human donor with melanoma.

The chain has TRBV9 and TRBJ2-7; TRBD1 aligns across 7 bases. The CDR3 has 15 amino acids. Unmatched junction bases numbered 5, after V lost 0 bases and J lost 2 bases. Germline V CDR1 and CDR2: SGDLS, YYNGEE. The CDR3 protein is CASSVAGTDTYEQYF. In DNA form, the CDR3 reads TGTGCCAGCAGCGTAGCGGGGACAGATACCTACGAGCAGTACTTC. Supplemented by reference TRBV9 and TRBJ2-7, the full variable domain reads DSGVTQTPKHLITATGQRVTLRCSPRSGDLSVYWYQQSLDQGLQFLIQYYNGEERAKGNILERFSAQQFPDLHSELNLSSLELGDSALYFCASSVAGTDTYEQYFGPGTRLTVT.

This chain connects TRBV28 to TRBJ1-4; the D gene is possibly TRBD1 (6 bases). Germline values: CDR1 MDHEN, CDR2 SYDVKM. Between the trimmed V and J ends, which lost 1 base and 8 bases, there was a span of 11 bases. The CDR3 is 14 amino acids. CDR3 nucleotides: TGTGCCAGCAGTTTATCAGGGGTCCGGGAAAAACTGTTTTTT. This encodes CASSLSGVREKLFF.

The chain has TRBV19 and TRBJ1-2; D unclear. With 7 bases removed from V and 5 bases from J, the gap between germline ends came to 14 bases. Germline loops: CDR1 LNHDA, CDR2 SQIVND (reference sequence). This CDR3 is built from 13 residues. CDR3 DNA sequence: TGTGCCAGTACTTGGCAGGACGATTATGGCTACACCTTC. It is translated as CASTWQDDYGYTF.

The chain combines TRBV5-1 with TRBJ2-7; 8 positions agree with TRBD2. The CDR3 totals 15 residues. The V segment lost 2 bases and the J segment 6 bases; nucleotides outside the gene matches: 10. The germline CDR1 and CDR2 sequences are SGHRS and YFSETQ. CDR3 in DNA: TGCGCCAGCAGCTTTCCGGGACTAGATCCCTCCGAGCAGTACTTC. This gives the protein CASSFPGLDPSEQYF.

The rearrangement uses TRBV5-1 and TRBJ2-7; D is undetermined. Germline assignment: CDR1 SGHRS and CDR2 YFSETQ. Trimming cost V 0 bases and J 0 bases, with 7 bases left between them. The CDR3 is 14 residues long. The CDR3 DNA is TGCGCCAGCAGCTTGGACCCGAGCTCCTACGAGCAGTACTTC. Translating it yields CASSLDPSSYEQYF.

This clone was counted once. The chain uses TRBV28 and TRBJ2-7; TRBD2 agrees at 8 bases. CDR1 MDHEN and CDR2 SYDVKM come from the germline V gene. The V segment lost 5 bases and the J segment 0 bases; nucleotides outside the gene matches: 6. This CDR3 has 15 residues. CDR3 sequence: CASSAIGTSSYEQYF. CDR3 sequence (DNA): TGTGCCAGCAGTGCCATTGGGACTAGCTCCTACGAGCAGTACTTC.

A single count supports this clone. This rearrangement joins TRBV7-2 to TRBJ1-3; D not certain. Germline V gene data show CDR1 as SGHTA and CDR2 as FQGNSA. Between the trimmed V and J ends, which lost 3 bases and 6 bases, there was a span of 9 bases. The CDR3 contains 13 residues. Here the CDR3 DNA reads TGTGCCAGCAGCTTGGCCCAAGAAAACACCATATATTTT. This gives the protein CASSLAQENTIYF.

The CDR3 nucleotides read TGCAGCGTGCGTAGCGGGAGTCGGACAGATACGCAGTATTTT. As protein: CSVRSGSRTDTQYF. The rearrangement links TRBV29-1 to TRBJ2-3; TRBD2 agrees at 9 bases. The CDR3 is made up of 14 amino acids. V lost 6 bases, J lost 3 bases, and 7 bases stayed unmatched. Germline assignment: CDR1 SQVTM and CDR2 ANQGSEA.

This clone was seen only a few times. The chain combines TRBV15 with TRBJ1-2; TRBD1 matches at 8 bases. V was clipped by 5 bases and J by 3 bases; unmatched bases: 5. This CDR3 is 14 amino acids long. Germline CDR1 and CDR2: LNHNV and YYDKDF (reference sequence). Written as DNA, the CDR3 is TGTGCCACCAGCCGGGACAGGTGGGACTATGGCTACACCTTC. Translating it yields CATSRDRWDYGYTF.

The V gene is TRBV5-1, the J gene TRBJ2-5; D gene unclear. Near its end, the DNA agrees better with TRBJ2-7, so the J call may be wrong. The CDR3 loop spans 14 amino acids. The V gene's germline CDR1 is SGHRS and CDR2 YFSETQ. The CDR3 coding sequence is TGCGCCAGCAGCTTGGTTCAGAGGTCCTACGAGCAGTACTTC. Encoded protein: CASSLVQRSYEQYF.

The chain is built from TRBV19 and TRBJ2-7, with D possibly being TRBD1 (6 bases). The CDR3 totals 15 residues. The germline CDR1 and CDR2 sequences are LNHDA and SQIVND (reference sequence). The V end lost 5 bases, the J end lost 2 bases, and 16 bases lay between the germline ends. The CDR3 loop is CASSSPGQGTYEQYF. The CDR3 region has the DNA TGTGCCAGTAGTTCCCCGGGACAAGGGACCTACGAGCAGTACTTC.

Notes on this clone: At one end the junction does not follow the germline gene, possibly because of a read error. This chain joins TRBV28 and TRBJ1-2; perhaps TRBD1 as D (6 bases). Germline V gene lookup returns CDR1 MDHEN and CDR2 SYDVKM. The CDR3 has 12 residues. Here the CDR3 reads CGSRTVRYGYTF. DNA for the CDR3: TGTGGCAGCAGGACAGTTCGATATGGCTACACCTTC.

This sequence joins TRBV14 and TRBJ2-7, with 9 bases lining up with TRBD2. V trimming: 2 bases; J trimming: 6 bases; junction bases outside the gene matches: 8. The V gene's germline CDR1 is SGHDN and CDR2 FVKESK. This CDR3 has 15 amino acids. The CDR3: CASSQPGGTSTEQYF. The DNA for the CDR3 is TGTGCCAGCAGCCAACCAGGGGGGACTAGCACCGAGCAGTACTTC.

The genes are TRBV7-8 and TRBJ1-6; D unclear. V dropped 5 bases and J dropped 8 bases, with 10 bases sitting between them. The CDR3 consists of 13 residues. The germline V gene has CDR1 SGHVS and CDR2 FQNEAQ. DNA for the CDR3: TGTGCCAGCAGCCAGACGGGAGATTCACCCCTCCACTTT. Translated, it gives CASSQTGDSPLHF.

The chain links TRBV28 to TRBJ2-5, with D uncertain. This CDR3 has 15 residues. The germline V and J ends were trimmed by 5 bases and 1 base, with 14 bases remaining between them. Germline loops: CDR1 MDHEN, CDR2 SYDVKM. CDR3 sequence reads: CASSPTRRIQETQYF. Written as DNA, the CDR3 is TGTGCCAGCAGTCCAACACGACGGATCCAAGAGACCCAGTACTTC.

The V gene is TRBV19, the J gene TRBJ1-3; the D gene is possibly TRBD1 (5 bases). This CDR3 contains 16 residues. Trimming took 5 bases from V and 2 from J, leaving 16 bases between them. Per the germline V gene, CDR1 is LNHDA and CDR2 is SQIVND (reference sequence). The CDR3 DNA follows: TGTGCCAGTAGTCTCGAGGGGCCTGGGCCTGGAAACACCATATATTTT. Translated: CASSLEGPGPGNTIYF.

This chain connects TRBV7-9 to TRBJ2-7; TRBD1 matches at 7 bases. V gave up 4 bases and J gave up 0 bases; unmatched junction bases: 6. The CDR3 consists of 15 residues. CDR1 SEHNR and CDR2 FQNEAQ come from the germline V gene (reference sequence). As DNA, the CDR3 is TGTGCCAGCAGCTCTTCGGGACAGAGCTCCTACGAGCAGTACTTC. Protein product: CASSSSGQSSYEQYF.

The chain employs TRBV6-4 and TRBJ1-4; D gene ambiguous. CDR1 and CDR2 from the germline V gene are MRHNA and SNTAGT. There are 13 residues in the CDR3. Between the trimmed V and J ends, which lost 8 bases and 10 bases, there was a span of 17 bases. This CDR3 is CASRLSGGRKLFF. For the CDR3, the DNA is TGTGCCAGCCGACTCTCGGGTGGAAGAAAACTGTTTTTT.

V is TRBV5-1 and J is TRBJ2-5; D not certain. The DNA end is more similar to TRBJ2-7, so the J call may be wrong. The length of the CDR3 is 15 residues. Germline lookup yields CDR1 SGHRS and CDR2 YFSETQ. In nucleotides, the CDR3 is TGCGCCAGCAGCTCGTCGCCCAATACCCCCTACGAGCAGTACTTC. This codes for CASSSSPNTPYEQYF.

The chain recombines TRBV18 with TRBJ2-1; TRBD2 agrees at 15 bases. V was clipped by 3 bases and J by 4 bases; unmatched bases: 7. Germline-derived CDR1 and CDR2 are KGHSH and LQKENI. The CDR3 has 18 residues. The CDR3 spells CASSPGTSGRPGYNEQFF. For the CDR3, the DNA is TGTGCCAGCTCACCGGGGACTAGCGGGAGGCCGGGTTACAATGAGCAGTTCTTC.

V and J are TRBV7-2 and TRBJ2-5; perhaps TRBD2 as D (6 bases). The tail of the sequence fits TRBJ2-7 better, so the J call may be wrong. CDR1 is SGHTA, CDR2 FQGNSA, per germline. The CDR3 sequence is 16 residues long. The CDR3 DNA reads as TGTGCCAGCAGCTTAGTTAGGGGACGGGGGTCCTACGAGCAGTACTTC. Translating gives CASSLVRGRGSYEQYF.

The rearrangement links TRBV5-1 to TRBJ2-3; D not certain. Trimming removed 2 bases from V and 6 bases from J, with 10 bases in between. CDR3 length: 13 amino acids. The germline V gene encodes CDR1 SGHRS and CDR2 YFSETQ. The CDR3 region has the DNA TGCGCCAGCAGCTTTAATTGGGGTGATACGCAGTATTTT. Encoded protein: CASSFNWGDTQYF.

The chain is built from TRBV11-3 and TRBJ2-1; TRBD2 matches 9 bases. Germline CDR1 SGHNT, CDR2 YENEEA. J was trimmed by 2 bases and V by 4 bases; bases with no gene match: 9. The CDR3 consists of 17 residues. The CDR3 loop reads CASSSPGGLATYNEQFF. The CDR3 DNA reads TGTGCCAGCAGCTCCCCCGGGGGACTAGCTACCTACAATGAGCAGTTCTTC.

This chain links TRBV9 with TRBJ2-1; D gene uncertain. This CDR3 is 19 amino acids long. Trimming took off 0 bases at V and 0 bases at J, with 19 bases between the two ends. CDR1 and CDR2 (germline): SGDLS, YYNGEE. CDR3 in amino acids: CASSVVATVGKSSYNEQFF. As DNA, the CDR3 is TGTGCCAGCAGCGTAGTGGCTACGGTAGGTAAGAGCTCCTACAATGAGCAGTTCTTC.

This chain uses TRBV28 with TRBJ1-2; no firm D call. Looked up from germline, CDR1 is MDHEN and CDR2 is SYDVKM. This CDR3 is built from 12 residues. V lost 2 bases and J 6 bases, leaving 7 bases between the germline ends. In nucleotides, the CDR3 is TGTGCCAGCAGTTTAAGGTGGGATGGCTACACCTTC. Translation gives CASSLRWDGYTF.

This rearrangement joins TRBV19 to TRBJ1-5, with TRBD1 matching 9 bases. The V gene's germline CDR1 is LNHDA and CDR2 SQIVND (reference sequence). V trimming: 8 bases; J trimming: 6 bases; junction bases outside the gene matches: 5. The CDR3 sequence is 13 residues long. DNA for the CDR3: TGTGCCAGTGGGGGGACAGGGACTCAGCCCCAGCATTTT. Protein product: CASGGTGTQPQHF.

The chain uses TRBV7-9 and TRBJ2-6; TRBD1 matches at 7 bases. The CDR3 runs 13 residues. Germline loops: CDR1 SEHNR, CDR2 FQNEAQ (reference sequence). V lost 5 bases, J lost 11 bases, and 6 bases stayed unmatched. The DNA of the CDR3 is TGTGCCAGCAGCCAAAGGACAGGTCACGTCCTGACTTTC. Its translation: CASSQRTGHVLTF.

The chain joins TRBV27 to TRBJ2-7; possibly TRBD2 for D (5 bases). Germline V gene lookup returns CDR1 MNHEY and CDR2 SMNVEV (reference sequence). With 2 bases removed from V and 4 bases from J, the gap between germline ends came to 9 bases. CDR3 size: 13 residues. The CDR3 reads CASSLGRRYEQYF. CDR3 in DNA: TGTGCCAGCAGTTTAGGACGGAGGTACGAGCAGTACTTC.